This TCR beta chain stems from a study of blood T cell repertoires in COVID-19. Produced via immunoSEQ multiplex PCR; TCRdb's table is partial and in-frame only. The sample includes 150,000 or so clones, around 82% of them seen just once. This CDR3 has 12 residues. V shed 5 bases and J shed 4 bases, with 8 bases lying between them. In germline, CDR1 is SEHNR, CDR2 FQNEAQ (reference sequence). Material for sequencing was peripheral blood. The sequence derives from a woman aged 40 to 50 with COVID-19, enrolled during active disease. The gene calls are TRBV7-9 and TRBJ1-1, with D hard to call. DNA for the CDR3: TGTGCCAGCAGCCCTGAGAGCACTGAAGCTTTCTTT. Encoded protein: CASSPESTEAFF.